This T cell receptor beta chain was recovered during a study of blood T cell repertoires in COVID-19. Study summary: Samples came from the United States, Italy and Spain, spanning acute and convalescent COVID-19.

Germline CDR1 is MNHEY and CDR2 is SVGEGT. The ends were cut back, 4 bases at V and 4 bases at J, with 22 bases in the middle. The CDR3 runs to 17 residues. Sequenced by immunoSEQ multiplex PCR; TCRdb stores in-frame clones only, minus some. The sample holds 150,000 to 170,000 clones; 91% are singletons and the top ten take approximately 0.59%. The sample was peripheral blood. This sequence joins TRBV6-2 or TRBV6-3 and TRBJ1-2; a possible D gene is TRBD1 (6 bases). The receptor was isolated from a man in his fifties with acute or convalescent COVID-19. CDR3 in amino acids: CASSSLYPDRGTYGYTF. CDR3 sequence (DNA): TGTGCCAGCAGTTCCCTTTATCCGGACAGAGGAACCTATGGCTACACCTTC.